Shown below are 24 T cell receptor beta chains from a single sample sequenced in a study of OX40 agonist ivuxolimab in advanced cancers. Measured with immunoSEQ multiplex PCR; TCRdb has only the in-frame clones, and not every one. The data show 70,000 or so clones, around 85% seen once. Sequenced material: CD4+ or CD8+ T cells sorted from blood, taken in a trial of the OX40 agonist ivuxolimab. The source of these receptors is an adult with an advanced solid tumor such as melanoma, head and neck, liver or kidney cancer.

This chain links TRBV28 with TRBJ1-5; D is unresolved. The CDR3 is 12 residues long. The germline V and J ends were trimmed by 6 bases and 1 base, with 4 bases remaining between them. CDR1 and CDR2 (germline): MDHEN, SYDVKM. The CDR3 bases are TGTGCCAGCAGCCAGAGCAATCAGCCCCAGCATTTT. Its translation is CASSQSNQPQHF.

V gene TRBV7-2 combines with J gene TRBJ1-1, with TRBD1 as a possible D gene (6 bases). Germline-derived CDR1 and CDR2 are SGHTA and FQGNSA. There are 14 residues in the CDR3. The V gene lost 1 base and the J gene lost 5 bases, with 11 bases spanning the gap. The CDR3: CASSLDRARTEAFF. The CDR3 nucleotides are TGTGCCAGCAGCTTAGACAGGGCTAGGACTGAAGCTTTCTTT.

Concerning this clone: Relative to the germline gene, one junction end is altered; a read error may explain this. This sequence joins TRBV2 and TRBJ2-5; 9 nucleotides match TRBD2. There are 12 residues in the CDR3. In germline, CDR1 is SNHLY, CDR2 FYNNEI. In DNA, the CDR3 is TGTGCCAGCAGTGAAGTGGGGCGGGGGGGACACTTC. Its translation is CASSEVGRGGHF.

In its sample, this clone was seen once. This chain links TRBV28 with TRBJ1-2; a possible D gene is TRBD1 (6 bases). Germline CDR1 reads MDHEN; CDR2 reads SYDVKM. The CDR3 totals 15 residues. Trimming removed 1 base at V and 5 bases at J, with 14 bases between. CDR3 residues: CASSLLGGQEYGYTF. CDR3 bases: TGTGCCAGCAGTTTATTGGGGGGGCAGGAGTATGGCTACACCTTC.

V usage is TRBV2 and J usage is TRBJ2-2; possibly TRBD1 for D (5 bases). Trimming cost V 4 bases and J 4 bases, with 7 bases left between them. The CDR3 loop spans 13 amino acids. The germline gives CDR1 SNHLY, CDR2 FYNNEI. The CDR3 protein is CASSGQGTGELFF. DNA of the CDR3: TGTGCCAGCAGTGGGCAGGGCACCGGGGAGCTGTTTTTT. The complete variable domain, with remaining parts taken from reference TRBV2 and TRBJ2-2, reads EPEVTQTPSHQVTQMGQEVILRCVPISNHLYFYWYRQILGQKVEFLVSFYNNEISEKSEIFDDQFSVERPDGSNFTLKIRSTKLEDSAMYFCASSGQGTGELFFGEGSRLTVL.

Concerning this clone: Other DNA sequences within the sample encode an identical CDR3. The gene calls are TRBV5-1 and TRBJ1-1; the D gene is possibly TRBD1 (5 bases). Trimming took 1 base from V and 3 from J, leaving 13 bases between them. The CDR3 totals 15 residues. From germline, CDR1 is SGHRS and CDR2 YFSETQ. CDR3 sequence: CASSLIIGGDTEAFF. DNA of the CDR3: TGCGCCAGCAGCTTGATTATCGGGGGAGACACTGAAGCTTTCTTT.

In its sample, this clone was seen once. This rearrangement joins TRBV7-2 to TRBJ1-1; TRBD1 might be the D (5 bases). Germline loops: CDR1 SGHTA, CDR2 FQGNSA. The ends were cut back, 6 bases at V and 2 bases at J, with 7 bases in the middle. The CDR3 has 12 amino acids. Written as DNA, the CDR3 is TGTGCCAGCAGGCGGGACAACACTGAAGCTTTCTTT. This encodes CASRRDNTEAFF. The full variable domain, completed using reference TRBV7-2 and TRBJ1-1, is GAGVSQSPSNKVTEKGKDVELRCDPISGHTALYWYRQSLGQGLEFLIYFQGNSAPDKSGLPSDRFSAERTGGSVSTLTIQRTQQEDSAVYLCASRRDNTEAFFGQGTRLTVV.

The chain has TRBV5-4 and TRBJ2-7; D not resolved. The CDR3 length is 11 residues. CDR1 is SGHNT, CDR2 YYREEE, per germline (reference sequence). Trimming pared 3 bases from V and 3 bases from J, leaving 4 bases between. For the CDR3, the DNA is TGTGCCAGCAGCTCCCTCTACGAGCAGTACTTC. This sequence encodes CASSSLYEQYF.

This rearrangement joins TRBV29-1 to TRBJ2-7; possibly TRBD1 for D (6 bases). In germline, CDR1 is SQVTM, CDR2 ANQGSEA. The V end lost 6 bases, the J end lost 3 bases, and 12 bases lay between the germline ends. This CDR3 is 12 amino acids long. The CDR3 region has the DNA TGCAGCGTGTTATCACAGGGCTACGAGCAGTACTTC. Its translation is CSVLSQGYEQYF.

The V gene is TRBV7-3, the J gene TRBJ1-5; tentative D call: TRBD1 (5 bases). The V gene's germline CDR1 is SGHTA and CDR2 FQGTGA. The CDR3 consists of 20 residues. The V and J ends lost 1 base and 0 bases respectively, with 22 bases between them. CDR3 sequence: CASSLIGLRRTKYSNQPQHF. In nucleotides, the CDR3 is TGTGCCAGCAGCTTAATAGGGCTACGTAGGACAAAATATAGCAATCAGCCCCAGCATTTT.

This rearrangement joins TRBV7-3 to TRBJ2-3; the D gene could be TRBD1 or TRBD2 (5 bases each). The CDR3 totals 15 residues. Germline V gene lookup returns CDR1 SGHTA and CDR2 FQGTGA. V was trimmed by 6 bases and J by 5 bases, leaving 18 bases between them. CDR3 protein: CASRRTGTELDTQYF. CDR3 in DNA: TGTGCCAGCAGGCGCACCGGGACGGAACTAGATACGCAGTATTTT.

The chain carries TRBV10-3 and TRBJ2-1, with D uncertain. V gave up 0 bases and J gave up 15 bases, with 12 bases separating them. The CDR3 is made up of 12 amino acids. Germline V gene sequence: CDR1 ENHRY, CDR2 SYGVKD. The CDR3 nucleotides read TGTGCCATCAGTGAGTCCGGCCCCCCGCGGTTCTTC. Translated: CAISESGPPRFF.

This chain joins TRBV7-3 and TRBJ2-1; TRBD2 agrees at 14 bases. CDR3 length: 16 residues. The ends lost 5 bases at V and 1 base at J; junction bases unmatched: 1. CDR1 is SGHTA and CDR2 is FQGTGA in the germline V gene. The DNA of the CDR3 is TGTGCCAGCAGCCGGACTAGCGGGGGGTCCTACAATGAGCAGTTCTTC. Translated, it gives CASSRTSGGSYNEQFF.

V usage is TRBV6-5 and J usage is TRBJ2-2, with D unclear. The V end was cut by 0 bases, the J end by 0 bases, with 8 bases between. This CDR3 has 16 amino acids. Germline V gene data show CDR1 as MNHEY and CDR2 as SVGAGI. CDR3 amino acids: CASSYSMGPNTGELFF. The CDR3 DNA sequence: TGTGCCAGCAGTTACTCGATGGGCCCGAACACCGGGGAGCTGTTTTTT.

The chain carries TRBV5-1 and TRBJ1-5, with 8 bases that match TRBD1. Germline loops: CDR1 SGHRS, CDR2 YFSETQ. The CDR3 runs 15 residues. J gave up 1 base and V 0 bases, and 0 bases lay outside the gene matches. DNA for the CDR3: TGCGCCAGCAGCTTGGCAGGGGGCAGCAATCAGCCCCAGCATTTT. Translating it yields CASSLAGGSNQPQHF.

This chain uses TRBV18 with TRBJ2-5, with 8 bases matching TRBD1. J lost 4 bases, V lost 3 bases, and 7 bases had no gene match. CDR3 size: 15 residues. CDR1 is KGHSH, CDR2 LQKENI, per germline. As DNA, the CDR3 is TGTGCCAGCTCACCCCCTGGGACAGGTGGAGAGACCCAGTACTTC. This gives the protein CASSPPGTGGETQYF.

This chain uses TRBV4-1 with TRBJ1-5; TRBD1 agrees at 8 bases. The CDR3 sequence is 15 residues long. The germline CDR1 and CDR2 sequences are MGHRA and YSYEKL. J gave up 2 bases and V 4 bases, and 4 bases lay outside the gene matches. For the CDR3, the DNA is TGCGCCAGCAGCCGACAGGGGATGGGCAATCAGCCCCAGCATTTT. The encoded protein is CASSRQGMGNQPQHF.

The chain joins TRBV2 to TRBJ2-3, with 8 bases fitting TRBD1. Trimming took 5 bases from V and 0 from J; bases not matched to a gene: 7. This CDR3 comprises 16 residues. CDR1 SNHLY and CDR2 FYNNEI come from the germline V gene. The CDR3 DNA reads TGTGCCAGCAGTTCACCGGGGGACAGGAGCACAGATACGCAGTATTTT. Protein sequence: CASSSPGDRSTDTQYF.

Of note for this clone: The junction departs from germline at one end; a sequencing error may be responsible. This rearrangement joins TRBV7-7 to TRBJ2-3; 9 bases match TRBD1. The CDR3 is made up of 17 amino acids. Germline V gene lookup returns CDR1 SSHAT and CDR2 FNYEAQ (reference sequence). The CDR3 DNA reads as TGTGCTAGCAGCCCTTTGCCGGGACAGGGAGTAACAGATACGCAGTATTTT. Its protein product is CASSPLPGQGVTDTQYF.

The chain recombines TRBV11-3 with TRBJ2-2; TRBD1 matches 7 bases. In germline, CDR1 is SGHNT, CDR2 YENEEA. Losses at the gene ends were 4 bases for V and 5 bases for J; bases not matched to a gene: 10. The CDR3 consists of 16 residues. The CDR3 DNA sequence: TGTGCCAGCAGCTCAAGAGGGGGCTTGAAGACCGGGGAGCTGTTTTTT. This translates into CASSSRGGLKTGELFF.

In DNA form, the CDR3 reads TGTGCCAGCAGCTTGGCGGCAGGGGGGGCCTATGGCTACACCTTC. Encoded protein: CASSLAAGGAYGYTF. The chain is built from TRBV5-5 and TRBJ1-2; 7 bases are shared with TRBD1. The CDR3 covers 15 residues. Unmatched junction bases numbered 6, after V lost 0 bases and J lost 4 bases. Germline CDR1 SGHKS, CDR2 YYEKEE (reference sequence).

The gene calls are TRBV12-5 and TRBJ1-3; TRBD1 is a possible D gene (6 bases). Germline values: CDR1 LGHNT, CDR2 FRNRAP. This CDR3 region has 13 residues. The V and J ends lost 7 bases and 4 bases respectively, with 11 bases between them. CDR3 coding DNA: TGTGCTAGTGTACGGGACAACGGAAACACCATATATTTT. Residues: CASVRDNGNTIYF.

The DNA of the CDR3 is TGTGCCAGCAGTTTAGATCGGAGGGAAGCTTTCTTT. Amino acids: CASSLDRREAFF. V and J are TRBV28 and TRBJ1-1; D remains unclear. The ends were cut back, 2 bases at V and 8 bases at J, with 9 bases in the middle. Germline loops: CDR1 MDHEN, CDR2 SYDVKM. This CDR3 region has 12 residues.

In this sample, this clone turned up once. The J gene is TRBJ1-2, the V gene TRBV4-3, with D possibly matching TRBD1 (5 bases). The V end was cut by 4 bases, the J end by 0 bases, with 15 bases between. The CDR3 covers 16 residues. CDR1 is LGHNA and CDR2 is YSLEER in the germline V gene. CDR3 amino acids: CASSPQWGQANYGYTF. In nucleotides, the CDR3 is TGCGCCAGCAGCCCCCAGTGGGGCCAAGCTAACTATGGCTACACCTTC.